Detailed here is one TCR beta chain. The age range of participants was about 18 to 100 years, with residence in about two dozen US areas. Participants were placed into cohorts based on the clinical history they reported. The data belong to a study of blood T cell repertoires in COVID-19. CDR3 length: 16 amino acids. After removal of 7 bases from V and 1 base from J, the junction contained 9 bases not matched to a gene. The germline gives CDR1 LNHDA, CDR2 SQIVND (reference sequence). TCRdb's table, derived via immunoSEQ multiplex PCR, lists solely in-frame clones and lacks some. The sample has more than 200,000 clones, 84% seen once.

The receptor was isolated from a man aged 60 to 69 who had recovered from COVID-19. The chain is built from TRBV19 and TRBJ1-1, with 10 bases aligning to TRBD1. Specimen: PBMCs or T cells enriched from blood (not recorded which). CDR3 sequence (DNA): TGTGCCAGTACCGACACGGACAGGGGGAGGAACACTGAAGCTTTCTTT. The encoded protein is CASTDTDRGRNTEAFF.